This entry lists 18 T cell receptor beta chains sequenced from one sample in a study of T cell repertoires in cytomegalovirus infection. For these receptors, no antigen is known. TCRdb ran MiXCR on the reads and lists one entry per CDR3 protein. Among 400,000 to 600,000 distinct CDR3 sequences listed, roughly 43% were seen once. The sample consisted of cultured PBMCs, taken from culture after CMV antigen stimulation. The receptors shown here come from a human donor in good health (CMV status not recorded). Some clones in this sample may be carry-over from other donors' samples.

This clonotype was detected ten times or more. The chain joins TRBV7-2 to TRBJ2-1; 10 bases align to TRBD2. The V gene's germline CDR1 is SGHTA and CDR2 FQGNSA. Trimming cost V 3 bases and J 7 bases; bases outside gene matches: 6. The CDR3 is 15 residues long. Written as DNA, the CDR3 is TGTGCCAGCAGCTTCAGCGGGGGGGCTTTGAATGAGCAGTTCTTC. The encoded protein is CASSFSGGALNEQFF.

This clonotype occurred many times. The chain recombines TRBV7-9 with TRBJ2-2, with unresolved D. CDR1 is SEHNR and CDR2 is FQNEAQ in the germline V gene (reference sequence). V was cut by 1 base and J by 7 bases, with 4 bases left in between. The CDR3 covers 12 residues. CDR3 residues: CASSLVGGELFF. The CDR3 DNA reads as TGTGCCAGCAGCTTAGTGGGCGGGGAGCTGTTTTTT.

DNA of the CDR3: TGTGCCAGCAGCTTAATTGATGGGGCAGACTTCTCTTACGAGCAGTACTTC. Translated: CASSLIDGADFSYEQYF. The chain carries TRBV7-6 and TRBJ2-7, with a tentative D call TRBD1 (5 bases). Germline CDR1 is SGHVS and CDR2 is FNYEAQ. The V gene lost 2 bases and the J gene lost 4 bases, with 21 bases spanning the gap. This CDR3 spans 17 amino acids.

The chain combines TRBV7-6 with TRBJ2-1; 10 bases map to TRBD2. Germline loops: CDR1 SGHVS, CDR2 FNYEAQ. This CDR3 spans 15 amino acids. Trimming took 5 bases from V and 5 from J; bases not matched to a gene: 6. The CDR3 nucleotides read TGTGCCAGCAGCCCTAGCGGGAGCATCAACAATGAGCAGTTCTTC. Its protein product is CASSPSGSINNEQFF.

Comment on this clonotype: Likely a read error: the CDR3 ends without its conserved phenylalanine or tryptophan. The limits of the CDR3 on the DNA are not certain, so only TCRdb's listed CDR3 is given. This sequence joins TRBV11-2 and TRBJ1-6; the D call of TRBD1 is as the table states it, not checked on the DNA. Germline loops: CDR1 SGHAT, CDR2 FQNNGV. Counting both end residues, the CDR3 totals 11 amino acids. CDR3 residues: CASSFDRPFGI.

The rearrangement links TRBV6-1 to TRBJ2-7; 9 nucleotides match TRBD2. The CDR3 runs 14 residues. V trimming: 11 bases; J trimming: 3 bases; junction bases outside the gene matches: 11. Germline V gene sequence: CDR1 MNHNS, CDR2 SASEGT. The CDR3 DNA reads as TGTGCCGGGGGCCGGACTAGCGCGATCTACGAGCAGTACTTC. This codes for CAGGRTSAIYEQYF.

The CDR3 nucleotides read TGTGCCAGCAGCTCCCGGGACAGGGGTCTGGGCGAGCAGTACTTC. Translating gives CASSSRDRGLGEQYF. V and J are TRBV7-9 and TRBJ2-7; 10 bases are a match to TRBD1. The V gene's germline CDR1 is SEHNR and CDR2 FQNEAQ (reference sequence). V lost 4 bases, J lost 6 bases, and 9 bases stayed unmatched. This CDR3 is built from 15 residues.

The V and J genes are TRBV5-6 and TRBJ2-7; 11 nucleotides line up with TRBD2. CDR1 and CDR2 (germline): SGHDT, YYEEEE. J gave up 0 bases and V 3 bases, and 14 bases lay outside the gene matches. The length of the CDR3 is 19 residues. The CDR3 loop is CASSSPRGLAELSSYEQYF. The CDR3, as DNA: TGTGCCAGCAGCTCACCCCGGGGACTAGCGGAACTTTCCTCCTACGAGCAGTACTTC.

This chain links TRBV23-1 with TRBJ1-4; D gene ambiguous. TRBV23-1 is labeled an ORF, and its function is uncertain. There are 15 residues in the CDR3. V lost 0 bases to trimming and J lost 5 bases, with 10 bases between them. Written as DNA, the CDR3 is TGCGCCAGCAGTCAATCTAGAAGGAAGAATGAAAAACTGTTTTTT. This sequence encodes CASSQSRRKNEKLFF.

This clonotype was found once. The rearrangement joins TRBV6-2 or TRBV6-3 to TRBJ2-5; D might be TRBD2 (6 bases). The CDR3 is made up of 12 amino acids. V lost 5 bases to trimming and J lost 2 bases, with 6 bases between them. From germline, CDR1 is MNHEY and CDR2 SVGEGT. The CDR3 spells CASSGTQETQYF. The CDR3 nucleotides read TGTGCCAGCAGTGGGACTCAAGAGACCCAGTACTTC.

J is TRBJ2-3 and V is TRBV7-9; D remains unclear. Germline V gives CDR1 SEHNR, CDR2 FQNEAQ (reference sequence). Trimming pared 2 bases from V and 3 bases from J, leaving 15 bases between. The CDR3 has 16 amino acids. CDR3 bases: TGTGCCAGCAGCTTAAGCAGACTTTCGGCAACAGATACGCAGTATTTT. It specifies CASSLSRLSATDTQYF.

This clonotype came up a few times. The gene calls are TRBV19 and TRBJ2-2, with D unclear. V was shortened by 8 bases and J by 4 bases, with 20 bases between the two germline ends. Germline CDR1 and CDR2: LNHDA and SQIVND (reference sequence). This CDR3 is built from 16 residues. The CDR3 loop is CASSKDRSWVTGELFF. In DNA form, the CDR3 reads TGTGCCAGTTCTAAGGACCGCTCCTGGGTCACCGGGGAGCTGTTTTTT.

The chain uses TRBV20-1 and TRBJ1-2, with TRBD1 identical over 7 bases. CDR1 is DFQATT, CDR2 SNEGSKA, per germline (reference sequence). CDR3 size: 13 residues. Germline trimming cut 0 bases from V and 5 bases from J; bases unmatched to any gene: 3. CDR3 nucleotides: TGCAGTGCTAGAGACAGGGGGAGGTATGGCTACACCTTC. Its protein is CSARDRGRYGYTF.

The CDR3 coding sequence is TGTGCCAGCAGCCTACCAGGGTTAGAGACCCAGTACTTC. Protein sequence: CASSLPGLETQYF. The chain joins TRBV7-9 to TRBJ2-5, with D tentatively TRBD1 (5 bases). V lost 5 bases and J lost 4, with 11 bases in between. Germline-derived CDR1 and CDR2 are SEHNR and FQNEAQ (reference sequence). The CDR3 is 13 amino acids. The whole variable domain, remainder taken from reference TRBV7-9 and TRBJ2-5, is DTGVSQNPRHKITKRGQNVTFRCDPISEHNRLYWYRQTLGQGPEFLTYFQNEAQLEKSRLLSDRFSAERPKGSFSTLEIQRTEQGDSAMYLCASSLPGLETQYFGPGTRLLVL.

DNA of the CDR3: TGTGCCAGCAGTAAGCACGGGGGCAATCAGCCCCAGCATTTT. It codes for CASSKHGGNQPQHF. The chain recombines TRBV6-2 or TRBV6-3 with TRBJ1-5; no firm D call. Trimming pared 5 bases from V and 2 bases from J, leaving 10 bases between. The CDR3 spans 14 residues. Germline CDR1 and CDR2: MNHEY and SVGEGT.

A remark on this clonotype: At one end the junction does not follow the germline gene, possibly because of a read error. The chain joins TRBV6-1 to TRBJ2-7; tentatively, D is TRBD1 (6 bases). Germline-derived CDR1 and CDR2 are MNHNS and SASEGT. The CDR3 sequence is 13 residues long. The CDR3 protein is CASSATVTGFVHF. The CDR3 DNA is TGTGCCAGCAGTGCGACCGTTACAGGGTTCGTGCACTTC.

This clonotype was detected a few times. This chain links TRBV28 with TRBJ2-2; 12 bases line up with TRBD2. Germline assignment: CDR1 MDHEN and CDR2 SYDVKM. V trimming: 0 bases; J trimming: 6 bases; junction bases outside the gene matches: 5. The CDR3 loop spans 17 amino acids. CDR3 sequence reads: CASSLWRLAGGPGELFF. The CDR3 DNA reads TGTGCCAGCAGTTTATGGAGGCTAGCGGGGGGGCCCGGGGAGCTGTTTTTT.

This clonotype was picked up a small number of times. This chain connects TRBV7-6 to TRBJ1-1; 7 nucleotides agree with TRBD1. Germline loops: CDR1 SGHVS, CDR2 FNYEAQ. The CDR3 extends over 13 amino acids. V gave up 4 bases and J gave up 7 bases; unmatched junction bases: 6. The CDR3 loop is CASSSNRGLEAFF. The CDR3, as DNA: TGTGCCAGCAGCTCTAACAGGGGCCTTGAAGCTTTCTTT. The variable domain in full, with the rest retrieved from reference TRBV7-6 and TRBJ1-1, is GAGVSQSPRYKVTKRGQDVALRCDPISGHVSLYWYRQALGQGPEFLTYFNYEAQQDKSGLPNDRFSAERPEGSISTLTIQRTEQRDSAMYRCASSSNRGLEAFFGQGTRLTVV.